This TCR beta chain stems from a study of blood T cell repertoires in COVID-19. Looking at the study overall: COVID-19 samples from acute and convalescent phases originated in the United States, Italy and Spain. Sources were T cells, B-cell-depleted T cells, or PBMCs; the material itself was cDNA or gDNA.

Per the original data handling: Reference gene primer amplification yielded estimated nucleated cell counts. The protocol was immunoSEQ multiplex PCR, while the TCRdb copy is restricted to in-frame clones and leaves out a portion. V and J calls and clone size come straight from that table; D and trimming were deduced from the DNA. In the table there are under 400,000 clones, around 87% of which are singletons. The CDR3 is 14 amino acids. Germline lookup yields CDR1 SEHNR and CDR2 FQNEAQ (reference sequence). Trimming removed 3 bases from V and 2 bases from J; junction bases left unmatched: 4. V usage is TRBV7-9 and J usage is TRBJ2-7; TRBD1 aligns across 7 bases. Sequences were obtained from peripheral blood. The clonotype was recovered from a man younger than 35 with active or convalescent COVID-19. The chain's CDR3 is CASSLETGAYEQYF. DNA for the CDR3: TGTGCCAGCAGCTTGGAAACAGGGGCCTACGAGCAGTACTTC.